Shown below are 25 T cell receptor beta chains from a single sample sequenced in a study of tumour-infiltrating T cells in Burkitt lymphoma. Here immunoSEQ multiplex PCR was the method, and the copy in TCRdb shows in-frame clones only, minus some. The data hold about 7,800 clones, with 65% to 85% observed a single time. Sequences were obtained from tumor tissue. Source of these receptors: a human donor with diffuse large B-cell lymphoma.

V is TRBV19 and J is TRBJ1-1; 7 bases fit TRBD1. The CDR3 extends over 13 amino acids. The ends lost 5 bases at V and 4 bases at J; junction bases unmatched: 4. Per germline, CDR1 LNHDA and CDR2 SQIVND (reference sequence). CDR3 coding DNA: TGTGCCAGTAGTGCGACAGGGACCACTGAAGCTTTCTTT. Encoded protein: CASSATGTTEAFF.

The chain employs TRBV2 and TRBJ1-5; D is unresolved. The CDR3 sequence is 16 residues long. Per germline, CDR1 SNHLY and CDR2 FYNNEI. Trimming removed 3 bases from V and 0 bases from J, with 12 bases in between. Here the CDR3 reads CASSEGRLYSNQPQHF. The CDR3 DNA is TGTGCCAGCAGTGAGGGCAGGCTCTATAGCAATCAGCCCCAGCATTTT. Drawing the rest from reference TRBV2 and TRBJ1-5, the complete variable domain is EPEVTQTPSHQVTQMGQEVILRCVPISNHLYFYWYRQILGQKVEFLVSFYNNEISEKSEIFDDQFSVERPDGSNFTLKIRSTKLEDSAMYFCASSEGRLYSNQPQHFGDGTRLSIL.

The chain links TRBV29-1 to TRBJ1-5; weak D call: TRBD1 (6 bases). CDR3 length: 13 residues. Germline CDR1 SQVTM, CDR2 ANQGSEA. V gave up 5 bases and J gave up 2 bases, with 10 bases separating them. CDR3 loop: CSVRGSGNQPQHF. CDR3 sequence (DNA): TGCAGCGTTAGGGGGAGCGGCAATCAGCCCCAGCATTTT. Using reference TRBV29-1 and TRBJ1-5 for the parts outside the CDR3, the full variable domain is SAVISQKPSRDICQRGTSLTIQCQVDSQVTMMFWYRQQPGQSLTLIATANQGSEATYESGFVIDKFPISRPNLTFSTLTVSNMSPEDSSIYLCSVRGSGNQPQHFGDGTRLSIL.

In nucleotides, the CDR3 is TGTGCCAGCAGTGATTGGGACAGGGGCGAGCAGTACTTC. This translates into CASSDWDRGEQYF. V usage is TRBV2 and J usage is TRBJ2-7, with 10 bases lining up with TRBD1. Germline V gives CDR1 SNHLY, CDR2 FYNNEI. The CDR3 covers 13 residues. V shed 3 bases and J 6 bases; nucleotides not matched to a gene: 2.

The chain recombines TRBV5-1 with TRBJ2-7; D unclear. This CDR3 is built from 13 residues. The V end was cut by 6 bases, the J end by 3 bases, with 13 bases between. The germline gives CDR1 SGHRS, CDR2 YFSETQ. The DNA for the CDR3 is TGCGCCAGCAAAATAGAGGTGCACTACGAGCAGTACTTC. The encoded protein is CASKIEVHYEQYF.

This clone was picked up one time. This sequence joins TRBV5-1 and TRBJ1-4; D remains ambiguous. The CDR3 extends over 15 amino acids. The germline gives CDR1 SGHRS, CDR2 YFSETQ. Trimming cost V 0 bases and J 11 bases, with 17 bases left between them. Here the CDR3 DNA reads TGCGCCAGCAGCTTGGACCGGCCCGGGCCGGGGAAACTGTTTTTT. Amino acids: CASSLDRPGPGKLFF. Filled out from reference TRBV5-1 and TRBJ1-4, the complete variable domain reads KAGVTQTPRYLIKTRGQQVTLSCSPISGHRSVSWYQQTPGQGLQFLFEYFSETQRNKGNFPGRFSGRQFSNSRSEMNVSTLELGDSALYLCASSLDRPGPGKLFFGSGTQLSVL.

V is TRBV2 and J is TRBJ1-2, with 8 bases identical to TRBD1. Germline V gene lookup returns CDR1 SNHLY and CDR2 FYNNEI. The J segment lost 5 bases and the V segment lost 4 bases, leaving 6 bases of the junction unmatched. The CDR3 has 14 amino acids. CDR3: CASSVTGGVYGYTF. CDR3 DNA sequence: TGTGCCAGCAGTGTTACAGGGGGTGTGTATGGCTACACCTTC.

The J gene is TRBJ2-3, the V gene TRBV7-9, with D uncertain. CDR3 length equals 12 residues. The V end lost 3 bases, the J end lost 10 bases, and 11 bases lay between the germline ends. From germline, CDR1 is SEHNR and CDR2 FQNEAQ (reference sequence). In nucleotides, the CDR3 is TGTGCCAGCAGCTTTACAGTTCAAGCGCAGTATTTT. Translated, it gives CASSFTVQAQYF.

This clone was found a few times. A junction end diverges from the germline sequence, so it may reflect a read error. This chain connects TRBV10-3 to TRBJ1-1; the D gene is possibly TRBD1 (5 bases). This CDR3 contains 11 residues. The germline V gene has CDR1 ENHRY and CDR2 SYGVKD. This CDR3 reads CAIGEGTEAFF. DNA of the CDR3: TGTGCCATCGGTGAGGGGACTGAAGCTTTCTTT.

The chain uses TRBV12-5 and TRBJ1-4; a weak D match, TRBD1 (6 bases). The V gene's germline CDR1 is LGHNT and CDR2 FRNRAP. The V end lost 2 bases, the J end lost 5 bases, and 12 bases lay between the germline ends. The CDR3 has 15 residues. The CDR3 nucleotides are TGTGCTAGTGGTTTGTATCAGGGGAGGAATGAAAAACTGTTTTTT. It translates to CASGLYQGRNEKLFF.

This clone was counted between two and nine times. The chain joins TRBV6-6 to TRBJ1-1, with TRBD1 identical over 9 bases. The germline CDR1 and CDR2 sequences are MNHNY and SVGAGI (reference sequence). The CDR3 contains 14 residues. The V segment lost 7 bases and the J segment 7 bases; nucleotides outside the gene matches: 10. The CDR3 loop reads CASTDTGGLGEAFF. CDR3 nucleotide sequence: TGTGCCAGCACCGATACAGGGGGCTTAGGTGAAGCTTTCTTT.

V gene TRBV5-8 combines with J gene TRBJ2-7, with TRBD1 identical over 8 bases. The J segment lost 3 bases and the V segment lost 3 bases, leaving 11 bases of the junction unmatched. There are 16 residues in the CDR3. Per the germline V gene, CDR1 is SGHTS and CDR2 is YDEGEE. CDR3 region: CASSSRVTGANYEQYF. The DNA for the CDR3 is TGTGCCAGCAGCTCCCGGGTGACAGGGGCTAACTACGAGCAGTACTTC.

Comments on this clone: This sample also contains other DNA sequences that code for the same CDR3. The chain is built from TRBV6-5 and TRBJ2-7; D is uncertain. CDR3 length equals 14 residues. The V gene's germline CDR1 is MNHEY and CDR2 SVGAGI. Trimming took 0 bases from V and 5 from J, leaving 11 bases between them. The CDR3 coding sequence is TGTGCCAGCAGTTACTCGATAGGGATCAACGAGCAGTACTTC. It yields the protein CASSYSIGINEQYF.

The rearrangement uses TRBV15 and TRBJ1-2, with D uncertain. The CDR3 covers 16 residues. Germline V CDR1 and CDR2: LNHNV, YYDKDF (reference sequence). V gave up 0 bases and J gave up 4 bases, with 15 bases separating them. CDR3 in amino acids: CATSRDNELGLYGYTF. CDR3 sequence (DNA): TGTGCCACCAGCAGAGATAACGAATTGGGTCTCTATGGCTACACCTTC.

This chain uses TRBV11-2 with TRBJ2-3; TRBD2 might be the D (7 bases). Germline CDR1 is SGHAT and CDR2 is FQNNGV. The V end was cut by 1 base, the J end by 2 bases, with 13 bases between. The CDR3 is made up of 16 amino acids. In DNA form, the CDR3 reads TGTGCCAGCAGCTTAGTTGCGGGGGCGATCACAGATACGCAGTATTTT. Its protein is CASSLVAGAITDTQYF.

J is TRBJ1-6 and V is TRBV2, with D maybe TRBD1 (5 bases). There are 13 residues in the CDR3. Looked up from germline, CDR1 is SNHLY and CDR2 is FYNNEI. V was trimmed by 3 bases and J by 10 bases, leaving 10 bases between them. The CDR3 region is CASSEGGNSPLHF. In nucleotides, the CDR3 is TGTGCCAGCAGTGAGGGGGGGAACTCACCCCTCCACTTT.

Comment on this clone: Other DNA sequences of this sample code for an identical CDR3. The chain links TRBV25-1 to TRBJ2-7; no clear D gene. V lost 7 bases and J 4 bases, leaving 8 bases between the germline ends. Germline-derived CDR1 and CDR2 are MGHDK and SYGVNS. The CDR3 consists of 11 residues. CDR3 nucleotides: TGTGCCAGCACAGAAGGGTACGAGCAGTACTTC. Its protein product is CASTEGYEQYF.

The V and J genes are TRBV19 and TRBJ1-3, with D uncertain. The CDR3 covers 13 residues. The germline V and J ends were trimmed by 8 bases and 0 bases, with 8 bases remaining between them. The germline gives CDR1 LNHDA, CDR2 SQIVND (reference sequence). CDR3 nucleotide sequence: TGTGCCAGTCCACCGGCCTCTGGAAACACCATATATTTT. It codes for CASPPASGNTIYF.

V and J are TRBV5-4 and TRBJ2-3; 8 bases are a match to TRBD2. CDR3 length: 15 residues. Germline V lookup: CDR1 SGHNT, CDR2 YYREEE (reference sequence). V trimming: 4 bases; J trimming: 4 bases; junction bases outside the gene matches: 8. CDR3 bases: TGTGCCAGCAGCGGGGGACTAGAGATGTCAGATACGCAGTATTTT. This codes for CASSGGLEMSDTQYF.

The chain has TRBV6-1 and TRBJ2-3; the match to TRBD2 covers 8 bases. Looked up from germline, CDR1 is MNHNS and CDR2 is SASEGT. The CDR3 is 14 amino acids. V dropped 7 bases and J dropped 9; count of bases not matched to a gene: 12. The CDR3 coding sequence is TGTGCCAGCATGGGAGGACTAGCAGTAAGCACGCAGTATTTT. Its translation: CASMGGLAVSTQYF.

This clone was counted a single time. V and J are TRBV5-4 and TRBJ1-2; D is undetermined. The CDR3 covers 11 residues. The ends were cut back, 3 bases at V and 10 bases at J, with 10 bases in the middle. CDR1 is SGHNT and CDR2 is YYREEE in the germline V gene (reference sequence). CDR3 sequence: CASSSAGYYTF. DNA for the CDR3: TGTGCCAGCAGCTCCGCCGGTTACTACACCTTC.

The chain carries TRBV18 and TRBJ2-7; tentatively, D is TRBD1 (5 bases). Trimming shortened V by 1 base and J by 4 bases, and 29 bases separated the two germline ends. The CDR3 is 20 amino acids. Per the germline V gene, CDR1 is KGHSH and CDR2 is LQKENI. The CDR3 DNA sequence: TGTGCCAGCTCACCACGTTTACAGGATCTTCTACCTGCTAAATTTTACGAGCAGTACTTC. Amino acids: CASSPRLQDLLPAKFYEQYF.

The V call is TRBV7-9, the J call TRBJ2-1; D gene unclear. The CDR3 consists of 13 residues. V shed 1 base and J shed 7 bases, with 8 bases lying between them. The V gene's germline CDR1 is SEHNR and CDR2 FQNEAQ (reference sequence). Here the CDR3 reads CASSLGSPNEQFF. CDR3 DNA: TGTGCCAGCAGCTTAGGGTCTCCAAATGAGCAGTTCTTC.

The chain recombines TRBV19 with TRBJ1-5; perhaps TRBD1 as D (6 bases). The V and J ends lost 7 bases and 4 bases respectively, with 17 bases between them. The CDR3 length is 15 residues. CDR1 and CDR2 from the germline V gene are LNHDA and SQIVND (reference sequence). The CDR3 here is CASTPDRKANQPQHF. Written as DNA, the CDR3 is TGTGCCAGTACCCCGGACAGAAAAGCAAATCAGCCCCAGCATTTT.

The CDR3 protein is CASSDNTGSYNEQFF. The CDR3 DNA reads as TGTGCCAGCAGCGACAATACAGGGTCCTACAATGAGCAGTTCTTC. The rearrangement uses TRBV9 and TRBJ2-1; TRBD1 might be the D (6 bases). The CDR3 extends over 15 amino acids. Per the germline V gene, CDR1 is SGDLS and CDR2 is YYNGEE. Trimming shortened V by 3 bases and J by 1 base, and 11 bases separated the two germline ends.